A selection of T cell receptor beta chains follows, all from one sample in a study of T-cell reconstitution after alpha-beta-depleted transplantation in children. TCRdb fed the PCR reads into MiXCR, producing one record per CDR3 protein. The table includes nearly 400,000 distinct CDR3 sequences, over 20% detected once. The sequenced sample was PBMCs from the stem cell graft donor, obtained from the stem cell graft. The receptor set was obtained from a human donor who donated a stem cell graft to a child with acute myeloid leukemia. Both conserved end residues are part of each CDR3. The order of the fields is J gene, V gene, D gene, clone size, CDR3 DNA, CDR3 protein. The D gene is left open where the match is weak. Size values are once, few and many counts, or a class for expanded clones, and some rows have none.

TRBJ2-1	TRBV28	TRBD2	few	TGTGCCAGCAATCGAAAAGCGGGGAATAATGAGCAGTTCTTC	CASNRKAGNNEQFF
TRBJ2-1	TRBV20-1	-	many	TGCAGTGCTAGAGATCTAGGTGGCGGGTTATACAATGAGCAGTTCTTC	CSARDLGGGLYNEQFF
TRBJ2-1	TRBV18	TRBD2	-	TGTGCCAGCTCAATGGGGACTAGCGGGAGGGCCGGCTACAATGAGCAGTTCTTC	CASSMGTSGRAGYNEQFF
TRBJ1-2	TRBV5-1	-	-	TGCGCCAGCAGCTCCCGGGACTTTGTTAACTATGGCTACACCTTC	CASSSRDFVNYGYTF
TRBJ2-5	TRBV28	TRBD1	-	TGTGCCAGCAGCAACAGGGGTAACCAAGAGACCCAGTACTTC	CASSNRGNQETQYF
TRBJ2-2	TRBV7-3	-	many	TGTGCCAGCAGCCCGACCGAGGAGCTGTTTTTT	CASSPTEELFF
TRBJ1-5	TRBV10-3	-	-	TGTGCCATCAGTGATGACAGAAATCAGCCCCAGCATTTT	CAISDDRNQPQHF
TRBJ1-6	TRBV5-1	TRBD1	few	TGCGCCAGCAGCGGAGGGACAGGGGGAGCCCCCCTCCACTTT	CASSGGTGGAPLHF
TRBJ2-5	TRBV6-1	-	once	TGTGCCAGCAGTGAAATGGCAGGGAGATTCCAGTACTTC	CASSEMAGRFQYF
TRBJ1-1	TRBV7-3	TRBD1	few	TGTGCCAGCAGCCATGGACAGGGGAACACTGAAGCTTTCTTT	CASSHGQGNTEAFF
TRBJ2-3	TRBV4-2	TRBD2	-	TGTGCCAGCAGCCAAGGGACTAGCGGGGGCACAGATACGCAGTATTTT	CASSQGTSGGTDTQYF
TRBJ2-7	TRBV29-1	-	few	TGCAGCGTTCTTGGGGCACCTACAGGACCCTACGAGCAGTACTTC	CSVLGAPTGPYEQYF
TRBJ1-5	TRBV19	-	few	TGTGCCACGGGAAGGGGAGGCCAGCCCCAGCATTTT	CATGRGGQPQHF
TRBJ2-7	TRBV29-1	-	many	TGCAGCGCCTCGGATAGCGTAACCTACGAGCAGTACTTC	CSASDSVTYEQYF
TRBJ2-3	TRBV5-2	-	-	TGTGCCAGCAACCAATTCAGGGCAGATACGCAGTATTTT	CASNQFRADTQYF
TRBJ2-1	TRBV27	-	-	TGTGCCAGCAGTTCTCCCTCGGGCAGGGCCTACAATGAGCAGTTCTTC	CASSSPSGRAYNEQFF
TRBJ2-1	TRBV7-9	-	few	TGTGCCAGCAGTCCGACTACCAGCAATGAGCAGTTCTTC	CASSPTTSNEQFF
TRBJ2-5	TRBV5-6	-	few	TGTGCCAGCAGCTACGTACTTACAGGCAATAAAGAGACCCAGTACTTC	CASSYVLTGNKETQYF
TRBJ1-5	TRBV20-1	-	few	TGCAGTGCTAGAGATGCAGGGGCGTACAATCAGCCCCAGCATTTT	CSARDAGAYNQPQHF
TRBJ2-5	TRBV20-1	TRBD2	-	TGCAGTGCGTGCCCTGGGACTAGCGGACAAGAGACCCAGTACTTC	CSACPGTSGQETQYF
TRBJ2-1	TRBV29-1	TRBD1	few	TGCAGCGTTCAGGGACAGGTACTCAATGAGCAGTTCTTC	CSVQGQVLNEQFF
TRBJ1-5	TRBV12-3/TRBV12-4	-	many	TGTGCCAGCAGTTGGGGGACGTCCAGGGGCGTGGACAATCAGCCCCAGCATTTT	CASSWGTSRGVDNQPQHF
TRBJ1-1	TRBV5-4	-	-	TGTGCCAGCAGCTTGGACAGGGCATCCCTGAACACTGAAGCTTTCTTT	CASSLDRASLNTEAFF
TRBJ1-2	TRBV20-1	-	-	TGCAGTGCTAGCACTGGGGCCTGGAAGGGCTACACCTTC	CSASTGAWKGYTF
TRBJ2-1	TRBV5-5	TRBD1	-	TGTGCCAGCAGCTTTACAGGGGAAGTATACAATGAGCAGTTCTTC	CASSFTGEVYNEQFF
TRBJ2-7	TRBV20-1	-	few	TGCAGTGCGTGCGAGGGGGTCGCCTACGAGCAGTACTTC	CSACEGVAYEQYF
TRBJ2-5	TRBV2	-	many	TGTGCCAGCAGTGAAGCGCGGACGGACCAAGAGACCCAGTACTTC	CASSEARTDQETQYF
TRBJ2-2	TRBV2	-	-	TGTGCCAGCAGTACACCCCGGGGCACCGGGGAGCTGTTTTTT	CASSTPRGTGELFF
TRBJ2-1	TRBV29-1	-	-	TGCAGCGTTGGAGGGGGACTCCTAACCTCCTACAATGAGCAGTTCTTC	CSVGGGLLTSYNEQFF
TRBJ2-1	TRBV7-9	-	-	TGTGCCAGCAGGCGAGACCGACTCAATGAGCAGTTCTTC	CASRRDRLNEQFF
TRBJ2-1	TRBV20-1	-	few	TGCAGTGCAAACCGTTTGAGCTCCTACAATGAGCAGTTCTTC	CSANRLSSYNEQFF
TRBJ2-7	TRBV4-1	-	-	TGCGCCAGCAGCCAAGAGACCAGGCTGGTCGAGCAGTACTTC	CASSQETRLVEQYF
TRBJ1-1	TRBV5-5	-	-	TGTGCCAGCAGCGACGGGACCTACTTGGGTGAAGCTTTCTTT	CASSDGTYLGEAFF
TRBJ2-3	TRBV5-1	-	many	TGCGCCAGCAGCTTACGGACTAGCACAGATACGCAGTATTTT	CASSLRTSTDTQYF
TRBJ2-7	TRBV29-1	-	many	TGCAGCGTTGAAGATGAGCAGGGCTACGAGCAGTACTTC	CSVEDEQGYEQYF
TRBJ1-1	TRBV20-1	-	few	TGCAGTGCTAAAACAGCCCCCAACACTGAAGCTTTCTTT	CSAKTAPNTEAFF
TRBJ1-4	TRBV29-1	TRBD1	many	TGCAGCGGCAAACAGGGGGCGGAATATGAACTGTTTTTT	CSGKQGAEYELFF
TRBJ2-5	TRBV29-1	-	many	TGCAGCGTTGTAGGCAGGGTCGGCCAAGAGACCCAGTACTTC	CSVVGRVGQETQYF